The clone carrying this T cell receptor (beta chain) has ten or more counts. Its matching antigen is unknown. The junction differs from germline at one of its ends, possibly a read error. These data belong to a study of response to subunit inactivated influenza vaccine. CDR3 length equals 14 residues. Germline V gene sequence: CDR1 SSHAT, CDR2 FNYEAQ (reference sequence). Findings and caveats of the study: Authors suggested each seasonal influenza vaccination recruits few new T cells.

From the RT-PCR reads, TCRdb called clonotypes with MiXCR, one entry per CDR3 protein. The top ten hold less than 15% of the sample, which has about 520,000 distinct CDR3 sequences, approximately 6.9% seen once. The sequence was collected from a man between 50 and 75 years old who received an inactivated influenza vaccine. This sample comprised PBMCs from blood, obtained 23 months after vaccination. This rearrangement joins TRBV7-7 to TRBJ2-2; TRBD1 matches at 8 bases. Here the CDR3 reads CASSLGDKTGVLFF. As DNA, the CDR3 is TGTGCCAGCAGCTTAGGTGATAAGACAGGGGTGCTGTTTTTT.